This TCR beta chain was identified in a study of molecular identifiers for immune sequencing clone quantification. TCRdb reprocessed the PCR reads via MiXCR and lists one record per CDR3 protein. This table holds about 640,000 distinct CDR3 sequences, just under 20% found once. As to this clonotype: This may be a read error, as it is one base from a much larger clone.

The TCR sequence derives from a human donor in good health. Some libraries in this study had Jurkat cell RNA spiked in. The sequencing sample was made of naive CD8+ T cells from blood, with Jurkat cell RNA spiked in. Described subset: FACS-sorted CD8+CD4-CCR7+CD45RA+ naive T cells.

CDR3 in amino acids: CATRPGTGARSTDTQYF. CDR3 DNA: TGTGCCACCCGTCCCGGGACAGGGGCTCGTAGCACAGATACGCAGTATTTT. The V and J genes are TRBV27 and TRBJ2-3; 10 bases match TRBD1. The trim removed 10 bases at V and 0 bases at J, leaving 13 bases unmatched. The CDR3 is 17 amino acids. The V gene's germline CDR1 is MNHEY and CDR2 SMNVEV (reference sequence).